Listed below are T cell receptor beta chains from one sample, sequenced in a study of shared clonotypes between healthy human individuals. The data were produced by immunoSEQ multiplex PCR, yet TCRdb's version contains in-frame clones alone and is incomplete. The data show more than 2 million clones, approximately 96% seen once. Specimen: naive CD4+ T cells sorted from blood. The source is a man aged 18 to 35 in good health. The CDR3 runs from the conserved cysteine through the conserved F or W. A D gene is named only where the DNA matches it firmly. Rows give clone size only sometimes, using once, few, many, or a class for an expanded clone.

>TRBV5-4|TRBJ2-5|TRBD1|-
CASSSTGTRAGGQETQYF
TGTGCCAGCAGCTCAACCGGGACCCGAGCAGGGGGACAAGAGACCCAGTACTTC
>TRBV19|TRBJ2-2|-|-
CASSINVGDYTGELFF
TGTGCCAGTAGTATCAACGTGGGAGACTACACCGGGGAGCTGTTTTTT
>TRBV11-2|TRBJ1-1|-|-
CASSSYDRRDTEAFF
TGTGCCAGCAGCTCCTACGACAGGCGGGACACTGAAGCTTTCTTT
>TRBV2|TRBJ1-2|-|-
CASSEALPDDGYTF
TGTGCCAGCAGTGAAGCACTACCGGATGACGGCTACACCTTC
>TRBV5-6|TRBJ1-6|-|-
CASSLGVEGPLHF
TGTGCCAGCAGCTTGGGCGTAGAGGGTCCCCTCCACTTT
>TRBV2|TRBJ1-1|-|-
CASSDWGPANTEAFF
TGTGCCAGCAGTGATTGGGGCCCCGCGAACACTGAAGCTTTCTTT
>TRBV6-5|TRBJ1-5|-|-
CASKYKATSNQPQHF
TGTGCCAGCAAATACAAGGCAACAAGCAATCAGCCCCAGCATTTT
>TRBV5-1|TRBJ2-1|-|-
CASSLGSPRFNEQFF
TGCGCCAGCAGCTTGGGTAGCCCCAGATTCAATGAGCAGTTCTTC
>TRBV10-3|TRBJ1-1|TRBD1|-
CAISEKTGSGTEAFF
TGTGCCATCAGTGAGAAGACAGGGTCAGGCACTGAAGCTTTCTTT
>TRBV6-1|TRBJ1-2|-|-
CASSENLRGYTF
TGTGCCAGCAGTGAAAACCTGCGGGGCTACACCTTC
>TRBV30|TRBJ2-1|TRBD1|-
CAWSDWTGYNEQFF
TGTGCCTGGAGTGATTGGACAGGGTACAATGAGCAGTTCTTC
>TRBV28|TRBJ1-4|TRBD1|-
CASRRDRDREWSANEKLFF
TGTGCCAGCAGAAGAGACCGGGACAGGGAGTGGTCGGCTAATGAAAAACTGTTTTTT
>TRBV11-2|TRBJ2-7|-|-
CASSSSPDRSYEQYF
TGTGCCAGCAGCTCCTCTCCTGACAGGTCCTACGAGCAGTACTTC
>TRBV5-1|TRBJ1-5|TRBD1|once
CASSLGITGGTQHF
TGCGCCAGCAGCTTGGGGATTACAGGGGGCACCCAGCATTTT
>TRBV9|TRBJ1-1|TRBD1|-
CASSVDVQGGMAFF
TGTGCCAGCAGCGTAGACGTCCAGGGGGGAATGGCTTTCTTT
>TRBV20-1|TRBJ1-1|-|-
CSAQAGAEAFF
TGCAGTGCTCAGGCAGGCGCTGAAGCTTTCTTT
>TRBV7-9|TRBJ2-6|TRBD1|-
CASSLNQAGGSTGANVLTF
TGTGCCAGCAGCTTAAATCAGGCAGGGGGCAGCACTGGGGCCAACGTCCTGACTTTC
>TRBV10-3|TRBJ2-5|-|-
CAISWTAQEPQYF
TGTGCCATCAGTTGGACCGCTCAGGAGCCCCAGTACTTC
>TRBV30|TRBJ1-1|TRBD1|-
CAWKRQGATEAFF
TGTGCCTGGAAACGACAGGGGGCGACTGAAGCTTTCTTT
>TRBV7-8|TRBJ1-3|-|-
CASSLTAGNTIYF
TGTGCCAGCAGCTTAACCGCTGGAAACACCATATATTTT
>TRBV30|TRBJ1-1|TRBD1|-
CAWSFAGGWNTEAFF
TGTGCCTGGAGTTTCGCAGGGGGTTGGAACACTGAAGCTTTCTTT
>TRBV4-1|TRBJ2-7|-|-
CASSQANWF
TGCGCCAGCAGCCAGGCGAACTGGTTC
>TRBV27|TRBJ2-2|-|-
CASSAGTGELFF
TGTGCCAGCTCCGCGGGGACCGGGGAGCTGTTTTTT
>TRBV7-2|TRBJ1-2|-|-
CASSLGIPERSYGYTF
TGTGCCAGCAGCTTAGGGATCCCGGAACGGAGCTATGGCTACACCTTC
>TRBV10-3|TRBJ2-7|-|once
CAISAWDISYEQYF
TGTGCCATCAGTGCATGGGACATCTCCTACGAGCAGTACTTC
>TRBV19|TRBJ1-1|-|-
CASSIFGALNTEAFF
TGTGCCAGTAGTATCTTCGGGGCCTTGAACACTGAAGCTTTCTTT
>TRBV5-4|TRBJ1-4|-|-
CASSRFINEKLFF
TGTGCCAGCAGTAGGTTTATCAATGAAAAACTGTTTTTT
>TRBV2|TRBJ1-5|-|-
CASGEGGLGNQPQHF
TGTGCCAGCGGGGAGGGGGGGCTTGGCAATCAGCCCCAGCATTTT
>TRBV30|TRBJ2-3|-|once
CAWRAVSTDTQYF
TGTGCCTGGAGGGCGGTTAGCACAGATACGCAGTATTTT
>TRBV19|TRBJ1-2|-|-
CASSMTATNYGYTF
TGTGCCAGTAGTATGACCGCGACTAACTATGGCTACACCTTC
>TRBV28|TRBJ1-1|TRBD1|-
CASSLYGDRGRLSEAFF
TGTGCCAGCAGTTTATATGGGGACAGGGGGCGTTTATCTGAAGCTTTCTTT
>TRBV7-8|TRBJ2-2|-|-
CASSTSGTVNTGELFF
TGTGCCAGCAGCACAAGCGGGACAGTGAACACCGGGGAGCTGTTTTTT
>TRBV7-9|TRBJ1-2|-|-
CASSRIKTGFGYGYTF
TGTGCCAGCAGCCGTATTAAAACAGGGTTCGGCTATGGCTACACCTTC
>TRBV28|TRBJ2-1|TRBD2|-
CASSLPFGSGGPRFYNEQFF
TGTGCCAGCAGTTTACCCTTTGGTAGCGGGGGGCCGAGATTCTACAATGAGCAGTTCTTC
>TRBV7-8|TRBJ1-4|TRBD1|-
CASSSRTGGLEKLFF
TGTGCCAGCAGCTCCAGGACAGGGGGCCTTGAAAAACTGTTTTTT
>TRBV28|TRBJ1-1|TRBD1|-
CASSQPGQGRSEAFF
TGTGCCAGCAGTCAGCCGGGACAGGGGAGGTCTGAAGCTTTCTTT
>TRBV30|TRBJ2-1|TRBD1|-
CAWSGRVTGGSYNEQFF
TGTGCCTGGAGTGGGAGAGTAACAGGGGGCTCCTACAATGAGCAGTTCTTC
>TRBV29-1|TRBJ2-7|-|-
CSVGYGTYEQYF
TGCAGCGTTGGTTATGGTACCTACGAGCAGTACTTC
>TRBV6-1|TRBJ1-4|-|-
CASRVRDEKLFF
TGTGCCAGCAGAGTCCGAGATGAAAAACTGTTTTTT
>TRBV5-1|TRBJ2-7|-|-
CASSSRRGSYEQYF
TGTGCCAGCAGCTCCCGGCGGGGCTCCTACGAGCAGTACTTC
>TRBV10-3|TRBJ2-7|-|-
CAISSPRSTYEQYF
TGTGCCATTTCGTCGCCCCGTTCTACCTACGAGCAGTACTTC
>TRBV10-3|TRBJ1-6|-|-
CAISESNGSPLHF
TGTGCCATCAGTGAGTCGAATGGTTCACCCCTCCACTTT
>TRBV4-1|TRBJ2-2|TRBD2|-
CASSQPSGAWNTGELFF
TGCGCCAGCAGCCAACCTAGCGGGGCTTGGAACACCGGGGAGCTGTTTTTT
>TRBV18|TRBJ2-7|TRBD1|few
CASSQGAGINEQYF
TGTGCCAGCTCACAGGGGGCAGGAATCAACGAGCAGTACTTC
>TRBV5-6|TRBJ2-5|-|-
CASSLDPPETQYF
TGTGCCAGCAGCCTAGATCCCCCAGAGACCCAGTACTTC
>TRBV14|TRBJ1-1|-|-
CASSQEVGHTEAFF
TGTGCCAGCAGCCAGGAGGTGGGCCACACTGAAGCTTTCTTT
>TRBV27|TRBJ1-5|TRBD1|-
CASSPTDRARNQPQHF
TGTGCCAGCAGTCCGACCGACAGGGCGCGCAATCAGCCCCAGCATTTT
>TRBV10-3|TRBJ1-1|-|-
CAIRAGVDTEAFF
TGTGCCATCAGGGCCGGGGTGGACACTGAAGCTTTCTTT
>TRBV19|TRBJ1-6|-|-
CASSNPTGINSPLHF
TGTGCCAGTAGCAACCCTACAGGGATTAATTCACCCCTCCACTTT
>TRBV20-1|TRBJ2-3|-|once
CSARRENTQYF
TGCAGTGCTAGAAGGGAGAATACGCAGTATTTT
>TRBV30|TRBJ1-1|-|-
CAWSVEGRGVAFF
TGTGCCTGGAGTGTAGAGGGGCGCGGGGTAGCTTTCTTT
>TRBV19|TRBJ1-1|-|-
CASRLSNTEAFF
TGTGCCAGTAGATTGTCGAACACTGAAGCTTTCTTT